Shown below are 25 T cell receptor beta chains from a single sample sequenced in a study of T-cell reconstitution after alpha-beta-depleted transplantation in children. The TCRbeta library was prepared with unique molecular identifiers. TCRdb passed the PCR reads through MiXCR, listing each CDR3 protein once. The sample has approximately 290,000 distinct CDR3 sequences; 11% are singletons. This sample comprised peripheral blood, obtained 180 days after TCRalphabeta/CD19-depleted stem cell transplant. Receptor source: a male patient aged 2 to 9 who had a stem cell transplant for chronic granulomatous disease, so the T cells may come from the graft donor.

The chain links TRBV19 to TRBJ2-1; 11 bases are a match to TRBD2. The CDR3 has 16 residues. V was clipped by 5 bases and J by 6 bases; unmatched bases: 9. Germline V lookup: CDR1 LNHDA, CDR2 SQIVND (reference sequence). The CDR3 protein is CASSLTSGGVFNEQFF. The CDR3 nucleotides are TGTGCCAGTAGTCTTACTAGCGGGGGAGTGTTCAATGAGCAGTTCTTC.

With regard to this clonotype: A read error may explain this, as a much larger clone is one base away. The chain links TRBV7-9 to TRBJ1-1, with a possible D match to TRBD1 (5 bases). The CDR3 has 14 residues. Trimming removed 0 bases from V and 6 bases from J, with 11 bases in between. CDR1 is SEHNR and CDR2 is FQNEAQ in the germline V gene (reference sequence). CDR3 nucleotide sequence: TGTGCCAGCAGCTTAGCGCGGGGGAGCTCTGAAGCTTTCTTT. It codes for CASSLARGSSEAFF.

This clonotype was counted at least ten times. V usage is TRBV12-3 or TRBV12-4 and J usage is TRBJ2-4, with 12 bases lining up with TRBD2. Trimming took 6 bases from V and 1 from J; bases not matched to a gene: 1. The CDR3 has 15 residues. The CDR3 here is CASSLAGGAKNIQYF. CDR3 bases: TGTGCCAGCAGCCTAGCGGGAGGGGCCAAAAACATTCAGTACTTC.

This clonotype was counted ten times or more. The chain has TRBV11-1 and TRBJ2-1; D may be TRBD2 (5 bases). Germline CDR1 is SGHAT and CDR2 is FQDESV (reference sequence). V was pared by 1 base and J by 9 bases, with 7 bases between. The CDR3 is 12 residues long. In nucleotides, the CDR3 is TGTGCCAGCAGCTTAGAGCGGACTGAGCAGTTCTTC. The encoded protein is CASSLERTEQFF.

Many counts were recorded for this clonotype. This chain links TRBV24-1 with TRBJ2-1; D is uncertain. The germline V gene encodes CDR1 KGHDR and CDR2 SFDVKD. CDR3 length: 17 amino acids. Trimming stripped 0 bases from V and 0 bases from J, with 11 bases between. The CDR3 DNA sequence: TGTGCCACCAGTGATTTGCATTCTCCCACCTCCTACAATGAGCAGTTCTTC. It yields the protein CATSDLHSPTSYNEQFF.

This clonotype occurred many times. The chain employs TRBV30 and TRBJ1-5; 7 nucleotides align to TRBD1. Losses at the gene ends were 0 bases for V and 2 bases for J; bases not matched to a gene: 7. Germline CDR1 reads GTSNPN; CDR2 reads SVGIG (reference sequence). This CDR3 has 16 residues. The CDR3 coding sequence is TGTGCCTGGAGTGTAGGAGGGGGCTGGGGCAATCAGCCCCAGCATTTT. Translated, it gives CAWSVGGGWGNQPQHF.

This clonotype showed up many times. The chain recombines TRBV5-1 with TRBJ2-6; the D is unclear. CDR1 is SGHRS, CDR2 YFSETQ, per germline. This CDR3 is 21 amino acids long. Between the trimmed V and J ends, which lost 4 bases and 2 bases, there was a span of 28 bases. CDR3 loop: CASSLRTGSKDPEAGANVLTF. The CDR3 DNA reads TGCGCCAGCAGCCTTAGAACCGGGTCAAAGGACCCCGAAGCTGGGGCCAACGTCCTGACTTTC.

This clonotype was recorded at least ten times. V is TRBV12-3 or TRBV12-4 and J is TRBJ2-5; perhaps TRBD1 as D (6 bases). CDR3 length: 15 amino acids. V was clipped by 6 bases and J by 5 bases, with 19 bases between them. The CDR3 reads CASRGETWGLETQYF. DNA for the CDR3: TGTGCCAGCAGGGGGGAGACCTGGGGGCTGGAGACCCAGTACTTC.

At least ten counts were recorded for this clonotype. The chain links TRBV3-1 to TRBJ2-3; the D is unclear. The CDR3 is 12 residues long. Per the germline V gene, CDR1 is LGHDT and CDR2 is YNNKEL (reference sequence). The ends were cut back, 5 bases at V and 5 bases at J, with 8 bases in the middle. This chain's CDR3 is CASSLTLDTQYF. CDR3 coding DNA: TGTGCCAGCAGCTTGACGCTAGATACGCAGTATTTT.

Regarding this clonotype: This may stem from a read error, because a much larger clone lies one nucleotide away. The V and J genes are TRBV29-1 and TRBJ1-1; weak D call: TRBD1 (5 bases). The CDR3 sequence is 11 residues long. Germline assignment: CDR1 SQVTM and CDR2 ANQGSEA. V was cut by 5 bases and J by 6 bases, with 10 bases left in between. CDR3 residues: CSVLKGPEAFF. CDR3 DNA sequence: TGCAGCGTTCTTAAGGGGCCTGAAGCTTTCTTT.

This clonotype was seen ten or more times. The chain uses TRBV4-1 and TRBJ2-1; D not certain. This CDR3 is built from 16 residues. V was clipped by 2 bases and J by 1 base, with 12 bases between them. The germline V gene encodes CDR1 MGHRA and CDR2 YSYEKL. CDR3 sequence (DNA): TGCGCCAGCAGCCAATTTCGACCACTATCCTACAATGAGCAGTTCTTC. It codes for CASSQFRPLSYNEQFF.

This clonotype was observed at least ten times. The DNA of the CDR3 is TGTGCCAGCAGTCCCGAACTTAGGGCCAATGAGCAGTTCTTC. This codes for CASSPELRANEQFF. The chain uses TRBV12-3 or TRBV12-4 and TRBJ2-1, with D unresolved. The CDR3 contains 14 residues. V was clipped by 5 bases and J by 6 bases, with 14 bases between them.

Many counts were recorded for this clonotype. The chain uses TRBV30 and TRBJ1-1; no firm D call. Germline V gene sequence: CDR1 GTSNPN, CDR2 SVGIG (reference sequence). Trimming cost V 4 bases and J 10 bases, with 13 bases left between them. The CDR3 is 11 amino acids. CDR3 sequence: CAWTQDHGAFF. The CDR3 DNA is TGTGCCTGGACCCAGGATCATGGAGCTTTCTTT.

This clonotype was observed many times. This rearrangement joins TRBV12-3 or TRBV12-4 to TRBJ2-5; 10 bases map to TRBD2. V gave up 5 bases and J gave up 0 bases; unmatched junction bases: 3. The CDR3 spans 15 residues. The CDR3 DNA reads TGTGCCAGCAGTACTAGCGGGGCGTACCAAGAGACCCAGTACTTC. It translates to CASSTSGAYQETQYF.

This clonotype was recorded many times. The chain employs TRBV27 and TRBJ2-3; D is undetermined. The CDR3 has 16 residues. V was clipped by 5 bases and J by 5 bases, with 20 bases between them. Germline V CDR1 and CDR2: MNHEY, SMNVEV (reference sequence). CDR3: CASSREAGLPLDTQYF. CDR3 bases: TGTGCCAGCAGTAGAGAAGCCGGGCTCCCGTTAGATACGCAGTATTTT.

This CDR3 is CASSPLRQGIADTQYF. CDR3 in DNA: TGTGCCAGCTCCCCCCTCAGGCAGGGGATCGCAGATACGCAGTATTTT. The chain combines TRBV18 with TRBJ2-3; possible D gene TRBD1, 6 bases. This CDR3 comprises 16 residues. V lost 6 bases, J lost 4 bases, and 20 bases lay in between. Germline V lookup: CDR1 KGHSH, CDR2 LQKENI.

The V and J genes are TRBV7-2 and TRBJ2-5; D is unresolved. CDR3 size: 14 residues. Trimming stripped 4 bases from V and 5 bases from J, with 14 bases between. The V gene's germline CDR1 is SGHTA and CDR2 FQGNSA. CDR3 loop: CASSSPRGTETQYF. The CDR3 DNA sequence: TGTGCCAGCAGCTCCCCCCGTGGTACTGAGACCCAGTACTTC.

This clonotype was recorded at least ten times. This chain connects TRBV28 to TRBJ1-5; possibly TRBD1 for D (5 bases). This CDR3 contains 13 residues. V was clipped by 7 bases and J by 5 bases, with 12 bases between them. In germline, CDR1 is MDHEN, CDR2 SYDVKM. The CDR3: CASTLDTYQPQHF. The CDR3 bases are TGTGCCAGCACCCTGGACACTTATCAGCCCCAGCATTTT. Using reference TRBV28 and TRBJ1-5 for the parts outside the CDR3, the full variable domain is DVKVTQSSRYLVKRTGEKVFLECVQDMDHENMFWYRQDPGLGLRLIYFSYDVKMKEKGDIPEGYSVSREKKERFSLILESASTNQTSMYLCASTLDTYQPQHFGDGTRLSIL.

This clonotype was seen ten or more times. The rearrangement joins TRBV29-1 to TRBJ2-7; the D gene is possibly TRBD1 (5 bases). The CDR3 has 11 residues. Between the trimmed V and J ends, which lost 2 bases and 5 bases, there was a span of 7 bases. CDR1 and CDR2 from the germline V gene are SQVTM and ANQGSEA. The CDR3 here is CSVERGNEQYF. The CDR3 nucleotides are TGCAGCGTTGAAAGGGGCAACGAGCAGTACTTC.

This clonotype has a count of ten or more. The chain has TRBV3-1 and TRBJ2-7; D possibly uses TRBD1 or TRBD2 (5 bases each). The CDR3 is 15 residues long. V was clipped by 1 base and J by 5 bases, with 15 bases between them. CDR1 and CDR2 from the germline V gene are LGHDT and YNNKEL (reference sequence). The CDR3 loop reads CASSQVGTPRDEQYF. CDR3 bases: TGTGCCAGCAGCCAAGTGGGGACCCCCAGGGACGAGCAGTACTTC.

This clonotype was observed at least ten times. The J gene is TRBJ2-3, the V gene TRBV20-1; 11 bases are a match to TRBD2. Losses at the gene ends were 3 bases for V and 6 bases for J; bases not matched to a gene: 8. CDR1 is DFQATT, CDR2 SNEGSKA, per germline (reference sequence). The CDR3 loop spans 15 amino acids. The CDR3 loop reads CSARQLAGGGDTQYF. The CDR3, as DNA: TGCAGTGCTAGGCAGCTAGCGGGAGGTGGGGATACGCAGTATTTT.

A note on this clonotype: An end of the junction does not agree with germline; a read error may underlie this. CDR3 sequence reads: CASSYSRTGLAKNSQYF. Here the CDR3 DNA reads TGTGCCAGCAGTTACTCGAGGACAGGCCTAGCCAAAAACAGTCAGTACTTC. This chain links TRBV6-2 or TRBV6-3 with TRBJ2-4; 7 bases line up with TRBD1. The CDR3 length is 17 residues. Germline CDR1 MNHEY, CDR2 SVGEGT.

To note about this clonotype: A read error may explain this, as a much larger clone is one base away. The rearrangement joins TRBV6-5 to TRBJ2-1; D is possibly TRBD2 (6 bases). The CDR3 runs 16 residues. V shed 2 bases and J shed 6 bases, with 17 bases lying between them. CDR1 is MNHEY, CDR2 SVGAGI, per germline. The CDR3 DNA reads TGTGCCAGCAGTTACGGGGGGTCGGTCCGCTTCAATGAGCAGTTCTTC. It yields the protein CASSYGGSVRFNEQFF.

CDR3 in DNA: TGTGCCAGCAATCCGGGTCAACTAGCGGAGGTTTTTAGCACAGATACGCAGTATTTT. Protein sequence: CASNPGQLAEVFSTDTQYF. The chain has TRBV12-3 or TRBV12-4 and TRBJ2-3; 8 nucleotides agree with TRBD2. This CDR3 contains 19 residues. With 7 bases clipped from V and 0 bases from J, the junction kept 18 bases outside the gene matches.

With respect to this clonotype: This may stem from a read error, because a much larger clone lies one nucleotide away. The genes are TRBV5-5 and TRBJ2-3; TRBD2 might be the D (7 bases). The CDR3 runs to 13 residues. The germline V gene encodes CDR1 SGHKS and CDR2 YYEKEE (reference sequence). V gave up 8 bases and J gave up 6 bases, with 16 bases separating them. CDR3 nucleotides: TGTGCCAGTAAGTGGGGGGGCTCGGATACGCAGTATTTT. It encodes CASKWGGSDTQYF.